This T cell receptor (beta chain) was identified in a study of T cells in Graves' hyperthyroidism and ophthalmopathy. Turning to the study itself: Peripheral blood was secured at the point of initial diagnosis, before any treatment.

After removal of 10 bases from V and 0 bases from J, the junction contained 6 bases not matched to a gene. Germline V gene data show CDR1 as ENHRY and CDR2 as SYGVKD. This CDR3 is built from 15 residues. General study findings and limits: Ophthalmopathy was predicted by the model a median of roughly 6.6 months ahead of onset.

Authors of the study amplified TCR beta CDR3 regions from RNA transcripts. RT-PCR in the first round (using the HTBI primer set) targeted the TCR CDR3. MiXCR, applied by TCRdb to the multiplex PCR reads, yields one record per CDR3 protein. The sample gives 750,000 to 950,000 distinct CDR3 sequences, roughly 40% of which show up once; around 9.3% is in the top ten. Regarding this clonotype: Its antigen is undetermined.

This receptor was identified in a man in his late teens or twenties with Graves' hyperthyroidism. Material for sequencing was blood. The chain is built from TRBV10-3 and TRBJ2-6, with 7 bases fitting TRBD1. The CDR3 protein is CATLGTASGANVLTF. CDR3 DNA sequence: TGTGCCACCCTTGGGACAGCCTCTGGGGCCAACGTCCTGACTTTC.